The 6 T cell receptor beta chains below come from one sample, sequenced in a study of blood T cells in healthy people across ages. A J-beta primer mix and a sample-barcoded 5' primer were used in a second PCR of about 7 to 12 cycles. TCRdb redid the calling of the 5' RACE reads with MiXCR, one entry per CDR3 protein. Of about 1,000,000 distinct CDR3 sequences listed, over 35% are singletons. The sample was blood. These TCRs come from an older woman in good health.

This clonotype was picked up a small number of times. The chain carries TRBV27 and TRBJ2-3, with 12 bases matching TRBD2. Germline V gene data show CDR1 as MNHEY and CDR2 as SMNVEV (reference sequence). The V gene end was trimmed by 2 bases and the J gene end by 5 bases; junction bases not matched to a gene: 5. The CDR3 spans 16 residues. CDR3 amino acids: CASSLMTSGSRDTQYF. Written as DNA, the CDR3 is TGTGCCAGCAGTTTAATGACTAGCGGGAGCCGAGATACGCAGTATTTT.

The chain couples TRBV11-2 to TRBJ2-3; D might be TRBD2 (5 bases). The CDR3 is 11 residues long. Trimming shortened V by 5 bases and J by 8 bases, and 8 bases separated the two germline ends. Germline V gene sequence: CDR1 SGHAT, CDR2 FQNNGV. The CDR3 nucleotides read TGTGCCAGCAGCCGTAGCGCTACGCAGTATTTT. This encodes CASSRSATQYF.

This clonotype was seen just once. The chain links TRBV24-1 to TRBJ2-3; D ambiguous. The V end lost 0 bases, the J end lost 1 base, and 10 bases lay between the germline ends. The CDR3 covers 16 residues. Germline assignment: CDR1 KGHDR and CDR2 SFDVKD. The CDR3 reads CATSDLQSQGTDTQYF. The CDR3 nucleotides are TGTGCCACCAGTGATTTGCAAAGTCAGGGCACAGATACGCAGTATTTT.

The J gene is TRBJ2-7, the V gene TRBV29-1; D remains unclear. Germline CDR1 reads SQVTM; CDR2 reads ANQGSEA. This CDR3 comprises 11 residues. Trimming shortened V by 4 bases and J by 6 bases, and 10 bases separated the two germline ends. This CDR3 reads CSVGHHTEQYF. The CDR3 DNA reads as TGCAGCGTTGGACACCACACCGAGCAGTACTTC.

This chain connects TRBV6-1 to TRBJ2-1, with D possibly matching TRBD2 (6 bases). Trimming took off 2 bases at V and 1 base at J, with 18 bases between the two ends. Germline V gene data show CDR1 as MNHNS and CDR2 as SASEGT. This CDR3 has 18 amino acids. The CDR3 loop is CASSEMEGRVISYNEQFF. CDR3 DNA sequence: TGTGCCAGCAGTGAAATGGAGGGGAGAGTGATTTCCTACAATGAGCAGTTCTTC.

In its sample, this clonotype was seen a few times. A much larger clone sits a single nucleotide away, making a read error possible. This rearrangement joins TRBV30 to TRBJ2-1, with D possibly being TRBD2 (6 bases). Germline V gives CDR1 GTSNPN, CDR2 SVGIG (reference sequence). Between the trimmed V and J ends, which lost 1 base and 10 bases, there was a span of 14 bases. The CDR3 extends over 13 amino acids. In DNA form, the CDR3 reads TGTGCCTGGAGTGGACGATCCGGGAGCGAGCAGTTCTTC. Its protein product is CAWSGRSGSEQFF.